This T cell receptor beta chain was obtained from a study of early T cells in non-severe SARS-CoV-2 infection. Each single cDNA molecule received a unique molecular identifier. TCRdb reprocessed the 5' RACE reads via MiXCR and lists one record per CDR3 protein. The sample carries roughly 92,000 distinct CDR3 sequences, roughly 12% recorded once. There are 13 residues in the CDR3. Trimming removed 2 bases from V and 3 bases from J, with 5 bases in between. The germline gives CDR1 WSHSY, CDR2 SAAADI. This clonotype was seen repeatedly, ten times or more. The sequenced sample was whole blood, obtained at baseline. The sequence derives from an adult who was a healthcare worker with PCR-confirmed SARS-CoV-2 infection or an uninfected control (not recorded which). J is TRBJ1-3 and V is TRBV10-2, with D unclear. The CDR3 region has the DNA TGCGCCAGCAGTGAGAGGGTTGGAAACACCATATATTTT. This gives the protein CASSERVGNTIYF.